This TCR beta chain was identified during a study of response to subunit inactivated influenza vaccine. Regarding the study as a whole: T cells newly recruited by each seasonal influenza vaccination are few, the authors suggested.

This clonotype was observed a handful of times. No antigen is known for it. The CDR3 loop spans 14 amino acids. Germline-derived CDR1 and CDR2 are SGHRS and YFSETQ. V lost 4 bases, J lost 4 bases, and 13 bases lay in between. MiXCR, run by TCRdb on the RT-PCR reads, gives a single entry per CDR3 protein. This sample carries about 530,000 distinct CDR3 sequences, over 9.5% of them seen once, and the ten largest clones take more than 8.5%. The input for sequencing was PBMCs from blood, taken on the day of vaccination. The V call is TRBV5-1, the J call TRBJ2-3; perhaps TRBD2 as D (7 bases). The TCR was taken from a man between 45 and 60 years old who received an inactivated influenza vaccine. The CDR3 DNA sequence: TGCGCCAGCAGCCTGGGGGGGCGGTCAGATACGCAGTATTTT. The encoded protein is CASSLGGRSDTQYF.